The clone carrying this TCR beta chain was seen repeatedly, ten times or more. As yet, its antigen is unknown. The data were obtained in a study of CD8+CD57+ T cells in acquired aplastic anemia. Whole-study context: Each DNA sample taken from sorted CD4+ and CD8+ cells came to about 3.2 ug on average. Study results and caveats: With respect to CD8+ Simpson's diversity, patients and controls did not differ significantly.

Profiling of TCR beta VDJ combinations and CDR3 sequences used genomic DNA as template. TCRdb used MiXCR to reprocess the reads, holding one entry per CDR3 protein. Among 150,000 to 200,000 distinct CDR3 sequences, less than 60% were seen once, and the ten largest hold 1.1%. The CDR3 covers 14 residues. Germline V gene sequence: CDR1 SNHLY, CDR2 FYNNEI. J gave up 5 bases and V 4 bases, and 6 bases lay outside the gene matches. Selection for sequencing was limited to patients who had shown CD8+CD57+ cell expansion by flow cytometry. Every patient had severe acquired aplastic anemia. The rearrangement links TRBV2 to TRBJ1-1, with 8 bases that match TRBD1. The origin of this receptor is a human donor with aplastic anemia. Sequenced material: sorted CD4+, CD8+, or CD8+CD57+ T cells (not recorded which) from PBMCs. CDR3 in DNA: TGTGCCAGCAGTGGCACTTACAGGGGGACTGAAGCTTTCTTT. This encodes CASSGTYRGTEAFF.